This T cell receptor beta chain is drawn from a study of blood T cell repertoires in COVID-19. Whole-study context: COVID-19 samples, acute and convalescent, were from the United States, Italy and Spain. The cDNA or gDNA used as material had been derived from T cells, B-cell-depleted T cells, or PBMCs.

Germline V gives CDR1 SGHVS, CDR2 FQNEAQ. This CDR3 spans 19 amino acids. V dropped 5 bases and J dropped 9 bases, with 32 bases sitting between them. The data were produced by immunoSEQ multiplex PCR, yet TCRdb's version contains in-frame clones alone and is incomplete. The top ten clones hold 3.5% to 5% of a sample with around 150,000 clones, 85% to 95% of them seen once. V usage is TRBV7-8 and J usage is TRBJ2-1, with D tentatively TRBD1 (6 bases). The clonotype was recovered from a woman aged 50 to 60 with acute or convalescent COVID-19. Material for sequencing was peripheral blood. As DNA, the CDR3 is TGTGCCAGCAGCCCGACAGGTCCCCGGTTGGTAAGGGGAGTACTTGAGCAGTTCTTC. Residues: CASSPTGPRLVRGVLEQFF. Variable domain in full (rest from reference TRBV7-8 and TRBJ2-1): GAGVSQSPRYKVAKRGQDVALRCDPISGHVSLFWYQQALGQGPEFLTYFQNEAQLDKSGLPSDRFFAERPEGSVSTLKIQRTQQEDSAVYLCASSPTGPRLVRGVLEQFFGPGTRLTVL.